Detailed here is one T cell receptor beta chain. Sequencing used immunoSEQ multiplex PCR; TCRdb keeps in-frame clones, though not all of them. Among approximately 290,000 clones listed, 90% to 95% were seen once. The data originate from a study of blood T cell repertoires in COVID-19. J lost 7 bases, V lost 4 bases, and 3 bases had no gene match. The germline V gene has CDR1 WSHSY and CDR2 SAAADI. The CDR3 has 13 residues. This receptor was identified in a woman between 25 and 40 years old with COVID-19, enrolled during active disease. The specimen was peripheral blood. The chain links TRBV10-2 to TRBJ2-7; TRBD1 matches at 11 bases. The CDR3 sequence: CASSVGTGGEQYF. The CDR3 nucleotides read TGCGCCAGCAGTGTCGGGACAGGGGGAGAGCAGTACTTC.